These T cell receptor beta chains were read from a single sample in a study of spatial heterogeneity in lung cancer. TCRdb fed the 5' RACE reads into MiXCR, producing one record per CDR3 protein. Of approximately 92,000 distinct CDR3 sequences in the sample, less than 15% are singletons; the top ten hold approximately 39%. The sample was PBMCs, taken at surgery. These receptors originate from a male donor with early-stage non-small cell lung cancer. Both conserved end residues are part of each CDR3. D genes are given only for firm matches. A clone size is listed for some rows: how often the clone was seen (once, few, many), or a class if it is expanded.

j_call clone_size v_call d_call cdr3_nt cdr3_aa
TRBJ2-7 few TRBV10-3 - TGTGCCATCAGTGAGTCCAAGGGGGACCTATACGAGCAGTACTTC CAISESKGDLYEQYF
TRBJ1-6 - TRBV19 - TGTGCCAGTAGTAGATCCGTTCGATTTGAGTCACCCCTCCACTTT CASSRSVRFESPLHF
TRBJ2-7 few TRBV12-3/TRBV12-4 TRBD2 TGTGCCAGCAGCCTCGGACTAGCGGGGAACTACGAGCAGTACTTC CASSLGLAGNYEQYF
TRBJ2-3 many TRBV29-1 - TGCAGCGTTGAAGTATTGGGGCGTACGCAGTATTTT CSVEVLGRTQYF
TRBJ1-1 few TRBV18 - TGTGCCAGCTCACCACCAACTTCAGGAGTCACTGAAGCTTTCTTT CASSPPTSGVTEAFF
TRBJ2-3 few TRBV5-1 - TGCGCCACCAGAGGGGATCGGGGCACAGATACGCAGTATTTT CATRGDRGTDTQYF
TRBJ1-5 - TRBV9 TRBD1 TGTGCCAGCGGAACTGGGACAGGGTTCCAGCCCCAGCATTTT CASGTGTGFQPQHF
TRBJ2-1 - TRBV7-2 TRBD1 TGTGCCAGCAGCATCTCGGGACAGGATAGACATGAGCAGTTCTTC CASSISGQDRHEQFF
TRBJ1-2 few TRBV5-6 TRBD1 TGTGCCAGCAGCTTGGAGTCCCGGGGACAGACTTACACCTTC CASSLESRGQTYTF
TRBJ2-7 few TRBV21-1 - TGTGCCAGCAGCAAAGGGGGACAGCACCGGGATCACGAGCAGTACTTC CASSKGGQHRDHEQYF
TRBJ2-3 - TRBV6-5 TRBD1 TGTGCCAGCAGTCCCCGGGACAGGCGCACAGATACGCAGTATTTT CASSPRDRRTDTQYF
TRBJ1-2 few TRBV6-1 TRBD1 TGTGCCAGCAGTGAATCGACAGGGAACGTCTATGGCTACACCTTC CASSESTGNVYGYTF
TRBJ1-2 few TRBV20-1 - TGCAGTGCTAGAGATGGGGGGCATAACTATGGCTACACCTTC CSARDGGHNYGYTF
TRBJ2-1 - TRBV6-2/TRBV6-3 - TGTGCCAGCAGTTCCGCTTTAGCGAATGAGCAGTTCTTC CASSSALANEQFF
TRBJ2-2 many TRBV7-6 - TGTGCCAGCAGCTTAGGCGTAGCCGGGGAGCTGTTTTTT CASSLGVAGELFF
TRBJ2-1 few TRBV9 - TGTGCCAGCAGCGTAGAAGACTTTTACAATGAGCAGTTCTTC CASSVEDFYNEQFF
TRBJ1-6 many TRBV13 - TGTGCCAGCAGCTTAAGGGGCCACTATAATTCACCCCTCCACTTT CASSLRGHYNSPLHF
TRBJ1-2 - TRBV12-3/TRBV12-4 - TGTGCCAGCGTTCGGGGTGGCTATGGCTACACCTTC CASVRGGYGYTF
TRBJ1-1 many TRBV7-9 - TGTGCCAGCAGCGCCATCATGAGCCGAGCTTTCTTT CASSAIMSRAFF
TRBJ2-2 - TRBV10-3 TRBD2 TGTGCCATCAGGGACCTAGCGGGAAACACCGGGGAGCTGTTTTTT CAIRDLAGNTGELFF
TRBJ2-3 few TRBV7-9 TRBD2 TGTGCCAGCAGCTTGCCCAGCGGGAGGACTAGCACAGATACGCAGTATTTT CASSLPSGRTSTDTQYF
TRBJ1-6 few TRBV6-2/TRBV6-3 TRBD1 TGTGCCAGCAGATCCACAGGGGGGGATTCACCCCTCCACTTT CASRSTGGDSPLHF
TRBJ1-3 - TRBV4-1 - TGCGCCAGCAGCCAAGAGGCGGTCCGCTCTGGAAACACCATATATTTT CASSQEAVRSGNTIYF
TRBJ1-6 many TRBV3-1 - TGTGCCAGCAGCCGCAACCCCCCGTCACCCCTCCACTTT CASSRNPPSPLHF
TRBJ2-5 few TRBV14 - TGTGCCAGCAGCCAAGAAGGCAGACTACCCCAAGAGACCCAGTACTTC CASSQEGRLPQETQYF
TRBJ2-5 many TRBV5-5 - TGTGCCAGCAGCTTTCGGAAAGAGACCCAGTACTTC CASSFRKETQYF